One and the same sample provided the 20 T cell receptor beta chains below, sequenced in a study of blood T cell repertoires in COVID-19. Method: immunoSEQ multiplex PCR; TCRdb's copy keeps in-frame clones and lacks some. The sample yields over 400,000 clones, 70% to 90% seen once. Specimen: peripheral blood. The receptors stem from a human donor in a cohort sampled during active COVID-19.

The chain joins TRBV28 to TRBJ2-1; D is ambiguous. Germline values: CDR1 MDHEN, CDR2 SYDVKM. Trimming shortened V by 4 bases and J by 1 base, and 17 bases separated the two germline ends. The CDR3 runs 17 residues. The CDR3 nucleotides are TGTGCCAGCAGTTCTGTTAGGAGCATAATTTCCTACAATGAGCAGTTCTTC. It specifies CASSSVRSIISYNEQFF.

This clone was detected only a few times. The CDR3 sequence is CASSFEGAPKTPLHF. The CDR3 coding sequence is TGCGCCAGCAGCTTTGAGGGGGCCCCGAAGACACCCCTCCACTTT. The chain links TRBV5-1 to TRBJ1-6; TRBD1 matches at 7 bases. The CDR3 extends over 15 amino acids. Trimming took 2 bases from V and 11 from J; bases not matched to a gene: 10. Germline V CDR1 and CDR2: SGHRS, YFSETQ.

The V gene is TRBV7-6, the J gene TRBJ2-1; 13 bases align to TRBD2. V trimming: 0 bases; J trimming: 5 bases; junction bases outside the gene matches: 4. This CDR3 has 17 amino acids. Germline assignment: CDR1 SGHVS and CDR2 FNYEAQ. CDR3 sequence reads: CASSLASGLAGDNEQFF. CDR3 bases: TGTGCCAGCAGCTTAGCGAGTGGACTAGCGGGAGACAATGAGCAGTTCTTC.

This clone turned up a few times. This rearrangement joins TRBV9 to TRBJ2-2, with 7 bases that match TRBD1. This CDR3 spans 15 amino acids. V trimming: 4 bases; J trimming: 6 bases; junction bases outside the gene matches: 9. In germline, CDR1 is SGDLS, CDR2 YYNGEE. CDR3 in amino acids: CASSQGQVVSGELFF. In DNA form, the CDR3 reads TGTGCCAGCAGCCAAGGACAGGTCGTTTCCGGGGAGCTGTTTTTT.

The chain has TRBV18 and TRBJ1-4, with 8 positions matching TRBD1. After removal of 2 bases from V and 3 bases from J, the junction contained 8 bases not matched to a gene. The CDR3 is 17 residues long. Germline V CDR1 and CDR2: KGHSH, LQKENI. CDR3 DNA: TGTGCCAGCTCACCAGTACCCATGGGACAGGCTAATGAAAAACTGTTTTTT. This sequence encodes CASSPVPMGQANEKLFF.

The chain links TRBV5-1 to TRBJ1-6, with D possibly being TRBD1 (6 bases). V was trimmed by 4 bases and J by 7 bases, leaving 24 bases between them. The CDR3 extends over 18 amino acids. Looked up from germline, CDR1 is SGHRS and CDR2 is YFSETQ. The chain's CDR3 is CASSPRRTRQAPNSPLHF. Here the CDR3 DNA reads TGCGCCAGCAGCCCCAGGAGAACTAGACAGGCCCCCAATTCACCCCTCCACTTT.

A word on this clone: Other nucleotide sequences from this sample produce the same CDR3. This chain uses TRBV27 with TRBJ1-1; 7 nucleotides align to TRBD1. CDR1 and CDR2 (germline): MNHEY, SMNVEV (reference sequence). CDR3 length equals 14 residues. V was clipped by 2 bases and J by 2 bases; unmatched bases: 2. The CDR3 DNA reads TGTGCCAGCAGTTTAGACAGGGCCAACACTGAAGCTTTCTTT. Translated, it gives CASSLDRANTEAFF.

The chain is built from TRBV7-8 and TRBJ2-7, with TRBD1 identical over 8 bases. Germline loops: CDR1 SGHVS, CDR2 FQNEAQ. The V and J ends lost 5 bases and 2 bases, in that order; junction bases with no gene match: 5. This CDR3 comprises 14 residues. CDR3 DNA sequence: TGTGCCAGCAGCCAGACAGGGGTGGCCTACGAGCAGTACTTC. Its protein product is CASSQTGVAYEQYF. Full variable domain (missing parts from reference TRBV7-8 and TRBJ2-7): GAGVSQSPRYKVAKRGQDVALRCDPISGHVSLFWYQQALGQGPEFLTYFQNEAQLDKSGLPSDRFFAERPEGSVSTLKIQRTQQEDSAVYLCASSQTGVAYEQYFGPGTRLTVT.

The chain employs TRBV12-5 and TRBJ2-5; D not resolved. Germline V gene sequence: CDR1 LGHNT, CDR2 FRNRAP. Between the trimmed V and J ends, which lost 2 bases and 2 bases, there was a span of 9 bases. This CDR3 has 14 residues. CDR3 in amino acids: CASGLLASQETQYF. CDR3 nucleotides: TGTGCTAGTGGTTTGTTAGCCTCTCAAGAGACCCAGTACTTC. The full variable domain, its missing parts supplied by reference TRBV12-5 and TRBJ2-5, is DARVTQTPRHKVTEMGQEVTMRCQPILGHNTVFWYRQTMMQGLELLAYFRNRAPLDDSGMPKDRFSAEMPDATLATLKIQPSEPRDSAVYFCASGLLASQETQYFGPGTRLLVL.

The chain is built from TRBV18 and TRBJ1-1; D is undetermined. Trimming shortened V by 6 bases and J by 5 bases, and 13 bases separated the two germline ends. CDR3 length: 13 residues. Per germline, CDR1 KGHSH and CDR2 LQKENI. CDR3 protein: CASSPEMRTEAFF. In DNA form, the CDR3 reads TGTGCCAGCTCCCCAGAGATGAGGACTGAAGCTTTCTTT.

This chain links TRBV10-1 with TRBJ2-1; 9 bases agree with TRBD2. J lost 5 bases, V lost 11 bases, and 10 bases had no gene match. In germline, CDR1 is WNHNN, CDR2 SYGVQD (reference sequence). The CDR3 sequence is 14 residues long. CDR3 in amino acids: CASTRLAENNEQFF. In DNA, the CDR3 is TGCGCCTCCACTAGACTAGCGGAGAACAATGAGCAGTTCTTC.

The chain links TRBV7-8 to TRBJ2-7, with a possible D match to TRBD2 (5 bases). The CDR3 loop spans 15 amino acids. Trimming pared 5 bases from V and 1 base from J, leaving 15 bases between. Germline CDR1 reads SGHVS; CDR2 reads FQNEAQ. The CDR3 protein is CASSLEAGPSYEQYF. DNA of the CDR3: TGTGCCAGCAGCCTAGAGGCGGGCCCATCCTACGAGCAGTACTTC.

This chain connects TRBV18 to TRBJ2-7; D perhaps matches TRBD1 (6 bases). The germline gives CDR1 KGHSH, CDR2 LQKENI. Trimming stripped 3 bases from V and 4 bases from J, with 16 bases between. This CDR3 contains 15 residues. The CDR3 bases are TGTGCCAGCTCACCCGGGGACATGGTCCCTTACGAGCAGTACTTC. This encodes CASSPGDMVPYEQYF.

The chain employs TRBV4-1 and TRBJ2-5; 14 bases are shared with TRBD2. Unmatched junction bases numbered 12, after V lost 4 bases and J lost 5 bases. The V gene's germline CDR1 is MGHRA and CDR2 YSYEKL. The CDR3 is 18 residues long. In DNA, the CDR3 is TGCGCCAGCAGCCGGCAGCTATCAGGACTAGCGGGAGGTGAGACCCAGTACTTC. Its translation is CASSRQLSGLAGGETQYF.

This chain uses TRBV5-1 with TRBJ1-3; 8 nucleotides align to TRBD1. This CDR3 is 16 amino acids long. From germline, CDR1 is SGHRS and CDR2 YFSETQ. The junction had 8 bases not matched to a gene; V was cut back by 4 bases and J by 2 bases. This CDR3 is CASSPQLQGAGNTIYF. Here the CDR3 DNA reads TGCGCCAGCAGCCCCCAACTACAGGGGGCTGGAAACACCATATATTTT.

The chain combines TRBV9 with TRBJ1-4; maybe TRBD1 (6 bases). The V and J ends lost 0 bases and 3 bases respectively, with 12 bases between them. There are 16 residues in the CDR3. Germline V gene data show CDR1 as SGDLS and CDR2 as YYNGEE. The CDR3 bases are TGTGCCAGCAGCGTAGGAGCCACAGGGTCTAATGAAAAACTGTTTTTT. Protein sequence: CASSVGATGSNEKLFF.

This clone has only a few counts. The CDR3 bases are TGTGCTAGTGGCCGGGGCACAGATACGCAGTATTTT. Translating it yields CASGRGTDTQYF. V gene TRBV12-5 combines with J gene TRBJ2-3; D gene unclear. CDR3 length equals 12 residues. Germline CDR1 LGHNT, CDR2 FRNRAP. V was cut by 6 bases and J by 1 base, with 5 bases left in between. Drawing the rest from reference TRBV12-5 and TRBJ2-3, the complete variable domain is DARVTQTPRHKVTEMGQEVTMRCQPILGHNTVFWYRQTMMQGLELLAYFRNRAPLDDSGMPKDRFSAEMPDATLATLKIQPSEPRDSAVYFCASGRGTDTQYFGPGTRLTVL.

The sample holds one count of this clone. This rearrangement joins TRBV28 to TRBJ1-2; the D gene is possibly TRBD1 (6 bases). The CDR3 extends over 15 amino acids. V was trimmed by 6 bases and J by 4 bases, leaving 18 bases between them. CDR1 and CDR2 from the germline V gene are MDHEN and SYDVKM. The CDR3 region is CASSLTGGGGYGYTF. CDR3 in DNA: TGTGCCAGCAGCTTGACAGGTGGGGGGGGCTATGGCTACACCTTC.

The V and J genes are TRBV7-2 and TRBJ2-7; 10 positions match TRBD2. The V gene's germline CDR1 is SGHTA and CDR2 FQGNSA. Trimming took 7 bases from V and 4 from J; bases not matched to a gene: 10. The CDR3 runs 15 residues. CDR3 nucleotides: TGTGCCAGCACCTCCGCTAGCGGGAGTATTTACGAGCAGTACTTC. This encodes CASTSASGSIYEQYF. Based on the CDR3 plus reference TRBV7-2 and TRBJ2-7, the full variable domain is GAGVSQSPSNKVTEKGKDVELRCDPISGHTALYWYRQSLGQGLEFLIYFQGNSAPDKSGLPSDRFSAERTGGSVSTLTIQRTQQEDSAVYLCASTSASGSIYEQYFGPGTRLTVT.

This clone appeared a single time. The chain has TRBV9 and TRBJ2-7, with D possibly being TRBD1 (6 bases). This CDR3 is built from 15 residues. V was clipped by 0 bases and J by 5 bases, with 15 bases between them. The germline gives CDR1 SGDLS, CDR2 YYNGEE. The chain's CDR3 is CASSVGQGRVNEQYF. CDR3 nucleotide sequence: TGTGCCAGCAGCGTAGGGCAGGGGCGCGTCAACGAGCAGTACTTC.